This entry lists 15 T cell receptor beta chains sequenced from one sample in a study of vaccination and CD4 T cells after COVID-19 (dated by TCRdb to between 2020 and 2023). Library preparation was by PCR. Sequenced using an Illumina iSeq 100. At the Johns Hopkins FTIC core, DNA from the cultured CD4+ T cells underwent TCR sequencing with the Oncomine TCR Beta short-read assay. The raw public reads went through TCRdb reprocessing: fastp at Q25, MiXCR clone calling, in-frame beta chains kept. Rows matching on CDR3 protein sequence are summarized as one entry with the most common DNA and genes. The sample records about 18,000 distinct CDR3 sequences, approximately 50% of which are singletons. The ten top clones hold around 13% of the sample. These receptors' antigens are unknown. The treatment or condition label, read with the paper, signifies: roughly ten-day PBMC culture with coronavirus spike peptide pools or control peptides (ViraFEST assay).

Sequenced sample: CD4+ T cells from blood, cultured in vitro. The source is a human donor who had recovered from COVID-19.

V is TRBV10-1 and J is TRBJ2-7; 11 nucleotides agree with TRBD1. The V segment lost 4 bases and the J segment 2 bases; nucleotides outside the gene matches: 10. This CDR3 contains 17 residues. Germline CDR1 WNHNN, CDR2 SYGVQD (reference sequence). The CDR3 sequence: CASSADRDRGYPYEQYF. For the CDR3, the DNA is TGCGCCAGCAGTGCAGACCGGGACAGGGGGTACCCCTACGAGCAGTACTTC.

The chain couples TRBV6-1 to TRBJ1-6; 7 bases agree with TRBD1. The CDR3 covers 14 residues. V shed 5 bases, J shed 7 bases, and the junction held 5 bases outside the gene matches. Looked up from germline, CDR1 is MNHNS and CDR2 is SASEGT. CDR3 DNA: TGTGCCAGCAGTCCACGGGACAGAAATTCACCCCTCCACTTT. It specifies CASSPRDRNSPLHF.

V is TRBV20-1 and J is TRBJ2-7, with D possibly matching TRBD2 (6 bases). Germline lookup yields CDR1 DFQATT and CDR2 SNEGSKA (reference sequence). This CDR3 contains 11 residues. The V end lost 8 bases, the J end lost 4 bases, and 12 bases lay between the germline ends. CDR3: CSFLGGYEQYF. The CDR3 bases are TGCAGTTTCCTTGGGGGGTACGAGCAGTACTTC.

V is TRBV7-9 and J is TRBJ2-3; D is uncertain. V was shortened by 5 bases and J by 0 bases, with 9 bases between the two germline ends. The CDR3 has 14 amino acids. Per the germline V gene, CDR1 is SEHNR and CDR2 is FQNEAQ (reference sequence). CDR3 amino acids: CASSRTGSTDTQYF. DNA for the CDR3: TGTGCCAGCAGCCGGACGGGCAGCACAGATACGCAGTATTTT.

The CDR3 here is CASNPDSNTEAFF. The CDR3 DNA is TGTGCCAGCAATCCGGACAGTAACACTGAAGCTTTCTTT. The chain joins TRBV6-1 to TRBJ1-1, with TRBD1 as a possible D gene (6 bases). The CDR3 consists of 13 residues. V shed 7 bases and J shed 2 bases, with 11 bases lying between them. CDR1 and CDR2 (germline): MNHNS, SASEGT.

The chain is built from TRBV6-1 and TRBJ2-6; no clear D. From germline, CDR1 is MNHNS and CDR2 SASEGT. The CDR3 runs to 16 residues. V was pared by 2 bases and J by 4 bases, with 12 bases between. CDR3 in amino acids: CASSEYPKAGANVLTF. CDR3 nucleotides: TGTGCCAGCAGTGAATACCCAAAAGCGGGGGCCAACGTCCTGACTTTC.

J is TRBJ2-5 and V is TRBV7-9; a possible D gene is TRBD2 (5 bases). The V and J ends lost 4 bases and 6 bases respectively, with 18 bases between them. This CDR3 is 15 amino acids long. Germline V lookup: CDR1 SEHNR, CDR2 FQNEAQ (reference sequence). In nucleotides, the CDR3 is TGTGCCAGCAGCTCGGCGAGGGCGCGAGTCCAGACCCAGTACTTC. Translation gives CASSSARARVQTQYF.

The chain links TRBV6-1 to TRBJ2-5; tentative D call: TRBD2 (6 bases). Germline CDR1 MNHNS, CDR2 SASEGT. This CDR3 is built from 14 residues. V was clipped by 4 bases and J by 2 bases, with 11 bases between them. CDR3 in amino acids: CASSAGGNQETQYF. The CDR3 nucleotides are TGTGCCAGCAGTGCTGGGGGGAATCAAGAGACCCAGTACTTC.

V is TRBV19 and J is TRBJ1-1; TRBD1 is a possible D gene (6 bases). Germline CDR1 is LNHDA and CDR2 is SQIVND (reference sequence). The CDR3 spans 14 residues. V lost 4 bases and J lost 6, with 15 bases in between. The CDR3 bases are TGTGCCAGTAGTAAGGGGACGGGGGGCGCTGAAGCTTTCTTT. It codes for CASSKGTGGAEAFF.

The CDR3 DNA follows: TGTGCCAGCAGTTATGGCGGAGACGTCCAGCCCCAGCATTTT. It translates to CASSYGGDVQPQHF. The V and J genes are TRBV6-5 and TRBJ1-5; D gene ambiguous. This CDR3 has 14 amino acids. V was clipped by 3 bases and J by 7 bases, with 13 bases between them. CDR1 is MNHEY, CDR2 SVGAGI, per germline.

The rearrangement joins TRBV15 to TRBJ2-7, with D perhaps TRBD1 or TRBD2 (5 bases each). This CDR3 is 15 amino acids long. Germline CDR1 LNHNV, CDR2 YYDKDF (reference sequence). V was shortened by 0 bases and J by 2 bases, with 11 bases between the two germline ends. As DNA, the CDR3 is TGTGCCACCAGCAGAGACCGGGACCCTACCTACGAGCAGTACTTC. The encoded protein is CATSRDRDPTYEQYF.

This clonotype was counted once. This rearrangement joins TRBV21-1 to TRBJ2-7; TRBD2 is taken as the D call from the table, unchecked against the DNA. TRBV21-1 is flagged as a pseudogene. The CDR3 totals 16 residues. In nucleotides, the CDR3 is TGTGCCAGCAGCTCCCGGACTAGCGGGAGTCCCTACGAGCAGTACTTC. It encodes CASSSRTSGSPYEQYF.

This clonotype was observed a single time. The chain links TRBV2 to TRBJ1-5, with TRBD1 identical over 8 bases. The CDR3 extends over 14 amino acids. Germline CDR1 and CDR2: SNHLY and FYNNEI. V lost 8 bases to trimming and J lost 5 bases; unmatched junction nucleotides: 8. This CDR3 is CASGGQGWDQPQHF. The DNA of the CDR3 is TGTGCCAGCGGTGGACAGGGATGGGATCAGCCCCAGCATTTT.

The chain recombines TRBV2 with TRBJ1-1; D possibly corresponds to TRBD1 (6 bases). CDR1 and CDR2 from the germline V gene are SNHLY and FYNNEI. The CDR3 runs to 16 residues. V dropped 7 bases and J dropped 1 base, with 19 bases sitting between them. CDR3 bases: TGTGCCAGCATATCCCGTAGGGGGGGGGAGAACACTGAAGCTTTCTTT. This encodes CASISRRGGENTEAFF. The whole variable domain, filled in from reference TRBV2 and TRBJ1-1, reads EPEVTQTPSHQVTQMGQEVILRCVPISNHLYFYWYRQILGQKVEFLVSFYNNEISEKSEIFDDQFSVERPDGSNFTLKIRSTKLEDSAMYFCASISRRGGENTEAFFGQGTRLTVV.

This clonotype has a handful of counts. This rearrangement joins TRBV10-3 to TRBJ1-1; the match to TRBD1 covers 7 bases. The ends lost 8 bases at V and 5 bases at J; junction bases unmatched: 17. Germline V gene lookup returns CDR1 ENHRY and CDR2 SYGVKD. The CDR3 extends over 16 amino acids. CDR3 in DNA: TGTGCCATCCGCCCTCGGGAGGGGGCTCTGGGGACTGAAGCTTTCTTT. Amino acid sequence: CAIRPREGALGTEAFF.